This TCR beta chain stems from a study of Graves' ophthalmopathy and Graves' hyperthyroidism. Whole-study context: Hyperthyroidism showing no ophthalmopathy within 18 months of follow-up was stable.

Regarding this clonotype: Its antigen is still unknown.

Study-wide results and limits: Stable hyperthyroidism and ophthalmopathy were told apart by a 13-signature model, which achieved around 88% sensitivity and around 77% specificity. Blood repertoires reportedly contained most expanded thyroid clonotypes above 0.001 frequency. In predicting ophthalmopathy progression, the model reached approximately 71% sensitivity and 72% to 85% specificity.

The TCR beta CDR3 regions underwent amplification from RNA transcripts. HTBI primers were employed in first-round RT-PCR, then a second-round multiplex PCR followed. TCRdb re-analysed the multiplex PCR reads in MiXCR, keeping a single row per CDR3 protein. This repertoire shows about 1.1 million distinct CDR3 sequences, less than 45% found once; its top ten account for roughly 10%. V shed 8 bases and J shed 5 bases, with 16 bases lying between them. The CDR3 is 12 residues long. Germline CDR1 is DFQATT and CDR2 is SNEGSKA (reference sequence). This TCR was sampled from an adult man with Graves' hyperthyroidism. The specimen sequenced was peripheral blood or thyroid tissue (not recorded which). V usage is TRBV20-1 and J usage is TRBJ2-7; D not certain. DNA for the CDR3: TGCAGTACTGCCGGAGTTGGGAACGAGCAGTACTTC. Translation gives CSTAGVGNEQYF.